Described below is a single TCR beta chain sequence and its context. These data are taken from a study of regulatory T cells in long-lasting Graves disease. The CDR3 has 12 amino acids. Trimming shortened V by 0 bases and J by 8 bases, and 4 bases separated the two germline ends. From germline, CDR1 is MNHEY and CDR2 SVGAGI. With iRepertoire HTBI primers and Arm-PCR of CDR3 regions, TCR beta libraries were built. MiXCR, applied by TCRdb to the multiplex PCR reads, yields one record per CDR3 protein. The sample has hundreds of thousands of distinct CDR3 sequences; 12% are singletons. Time point of the sample: newly diagnosed GD, antithyroid drugs for less than 3 months. Construction of the TCR library relied on RNA isolated from PBMCs. Criteria from the American Thyroid Association guidelines were applied to diagnose Graves' disease. The sample was also linked to a second study, of T cells in Graves' hyperthyroidism and ophthalmopathy.

Sequenced material: peripheral blood mononuclear cells (PBMCs), taken at new diagnosis, from a patient treated with antithyroid drugs. The genes are TRBV6-5 and TRBJ1-4; no reliable D call. This TCR was sampled from a woman in her thirties with Graves disease. CDR3 nucleotides: TGTGCCAGCAGTTACTCTAGGGAAAAACTGTTTTTT. Translated, it gives CASSYSREKLFF.